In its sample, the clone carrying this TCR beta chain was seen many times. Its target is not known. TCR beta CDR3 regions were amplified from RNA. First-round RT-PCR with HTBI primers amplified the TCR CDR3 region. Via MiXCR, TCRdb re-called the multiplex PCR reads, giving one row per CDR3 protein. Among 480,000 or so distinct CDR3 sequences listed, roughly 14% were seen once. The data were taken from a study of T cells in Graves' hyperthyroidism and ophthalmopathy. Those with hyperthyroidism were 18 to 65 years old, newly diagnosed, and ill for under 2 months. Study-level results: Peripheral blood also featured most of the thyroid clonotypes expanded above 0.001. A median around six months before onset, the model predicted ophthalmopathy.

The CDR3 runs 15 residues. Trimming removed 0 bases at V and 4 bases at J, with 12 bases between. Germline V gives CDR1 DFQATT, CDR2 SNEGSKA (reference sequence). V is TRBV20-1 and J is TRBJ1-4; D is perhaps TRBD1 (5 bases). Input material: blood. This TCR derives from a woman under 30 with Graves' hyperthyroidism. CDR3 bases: TGCAGTGCTAGAGACCCCGGGGCGGTTAATGAAAAACTGTTTTTT. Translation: CSARDPGAVNEKLFF.